The 21 T cell receptor beta chains below all came from one sample that was sequenced in a study of regulatory T cells in long-lasting Graves disease. Libraries of TCR beta came from iRepertoire HTBI primers plus Arm-PCR of CDR3 regions. Each CDR3 protein gets one entry after TCRdb re-called the multiplex PCR reads with MiXCR. The table records roughly 450,000 distinct CDR3 sequences, about 20% of them present only once. Time point indicated: persistent/refractory GD, antithyroid drugs over 5 years with positive TRAb. The authors made the TCR library using RNA they extracted from PBMCs. Sample: peripheral blood mononuclear cells (PBMCs), taken when the disease was refractory, from a patient treated with antithyroid drugs. The receptors were gathered from a female donor with Graves disease.

Worth noting for this clonotype: Germline is not matched at one junction end, which may reflect a read error. The rearrangement joins TRBV7-9 to TRBJ1-1; D is undetermined. The CDR3 runs to 15 residues. The germline CDR1 and CDR2 sequences are SEHNR and FQNEAQ (reference sequence). This CDR3 is CTSSPSAFENTEAFF. The CDR3 region has the DNA TGTACCAGCAGCCCTTCAGCTTTTGAGAACACTGAAGCTTTCTTT.

This clonotype was seen a few times. The chain is built from TRBV28 and TRBJ2-3; TRBD1 agrees at 9 bases. This CDR3 region has 16 residues. The germline V gene encodes CDR1 MDHEN and CDR2 SYDVKM. Unmatched junction bases numbered 10, after V lost 5 bases and J lost 4 bases. The CDR3 DNA sequence: TGTGCCAGCAGTCACCCGACAGGGGGTGAGGCAGATACGCAGTATTTT. It is translated as CASSHPTGGEADTQYF. Combining the CDR3 with reference TRBV28 and TRBJ2-3 gives the whole variable domain DVKVTQSSRYLVKRTGEKVFLECVQDMDHENMFWYRQDPGLGLRLIYFSYDVKMKEKGDIPEGYSVSREKKERFSLILESASTNQTSMYLCASSHPTGGEADTQYFGPGTRLTVL.

The chain couples TRBV20-1 to TRBJ2-3, with D possibly TRBD1 on 6 matching bases. Per germline, CDR1 DFQATT and CDR2 SNEGSKA (reference sequence). The CDR3 has 15 amino acids. Trimming took off 6 bases at V and 2 bases at J, with 18 bases between the two ends. CDR3 region: CSATTRQGITDTQYF. The CDR3 nucleotides are TGCAGTGCGACCACCCGCCAGGGGATCACAGATACGCAGTATTTT.

There are many counts of this clonotype. This chain joins TRBV27 and TRBJ1-5; D not certain. Germline V CDR1 and CDR2: MNHEY, SMNVEV (reference sequence). V was cut by 5 bases and J by 0 bases, with 11 bases left in between. This CDR3 comprises 15 residues. Here the CDR3 reads CASSATRDSNQPQHF. The CDR3 coding sequence is TGTGCCAGCAGTGCTACCAGAGATAGCAATCAGCCCCAGCATTTT.

This clonotype was counted between two and nine times. The genes are TRBV3-1 and TRBJ2-3; 10 bases agree with TRBD2. The trim removed 0 bases at V and 4 bases at J, leaving 4 bases unmatched. In germline, CDR1 is LGHDT, CDR2 YNNKEL (reference sequence). The CDR3 has 16 amino acids. The CDR3 sequence: CASSQEPGLASDTQYF. In DNA, the CDR3 is TGTGCCAGCAGCCAAGAGCCGGGACTAGCGTCAGATACGCAGTATTTT.

This clonotype came up a few times. This chain connects TRBV5-1 to TRBJ1-6; D might be TRBD1 (6 bases). Trimming took 5 bases from V and 9 from J, leaving 18 bases between them. Germline V gene lookup returns CDR1 SGHRS and CDR2 YFSETQ. This CDR3 contains 15 residues. CDR3 amino acids: CASSRGESPGSPLHF. In DNA, the CDR3 is TGCGCCAGCAGTAGGGGGGAATCCCCGGGTTCACCCCTCCACTTT.

CDR3 sequence reads: CAISGSGRTYEQYF. The DNA of the CDR3 is TGTGCCATCAGCGGGAGCGGGAGAACCTACGAGCAGTACTTC. The rearrangement joins TRBV10-3 to TRBJ2-7; 8 bases agree with TRBD2. The V gene's germline CDR1 is ENHRY and CDR2 SYGVKD. With 6 bases clipped from V and 2 bases from J, the junction kept 6 bases outside the gene matches. CDR3 size: 14 residues.

This clonotype was seen ten or more times. CDR3 nucleotide sequence: TGTGCCAGCAGTTTTCCCGGGACAGGGGGGACTGAAGCTTTCTTT. Translated, it gives CASSFPGTGGTEAFF. V gene TRBV28 combines with J gene TRBJ1-1; the match to TRBD1 covers 11 bases. V dropped 3 bases and J dropped 5; count of bases not matched to a gene: 5. The length of the CDR3 is 15 residues. Germline V CDR1 and CDR2: MDHEN, SYDVKM.

The rearrangement uses TRBV6-5 and TRBJ1-3; tentatively, D is TRBD1 (5 bases). V was clipped by 1 base and J by 3 bases, with 7 bases between them. Per the germline V gene, CDR1 is MNHEY and CDR2 is SVGAGI. The CDR3 runs to 14 residues. The DNA of the CDR3 is TGTGCCAGCAGTTACTGGCAGGGTGGAAACACCATATATTTT. This translates into CASSYWQGGNTIYF.

The V call is TRBV5-4, the J call TRBJ2-2; D is unclear. V was pared by 4 bases and J by 7 bases, with 8 bases between. Germline values: CDR1 SGHNT, CDR2 YYREEE (reference sequence). The CDR3 runs 12 residues. Here the CDR3 reads CASSGSSGELFF. The CDR3, as DNA: TGTGCCAGCAGCGGGTCCAGCGGGGAGCTGTTTTTT.

The chain recombines TRBV11-1 with TRBJ2-6; TRBD1 might be the D (5 bases). CDR3 length equals 15 residues. Trimming cost V 5 bases and J 2 bases, with 10 bases left between them. Germline loops: CDR1 SGHAT, CDR2 FQDESV (reference sequence). The CDR3 nucleotides read TGTGCCAGCAGCCAGGGCAGCGCTGGGGCCAACGTCCTGACTTTC. Its protein product is CASSQGSAGANVLTF.

This clonotype was recorded a few times. One end of the junction varies from germline; a read error may be responsible. The V and J genes are TRBV12-3 or TRBV12-4 and TRBJ2-2; 10 bases fit TRBD1. CDR3 length equals 15 residues. CDR3 in amino acids: CASRPGQGNTGELLF. DNA of the CDR3: TGTGCCAGCAGACCGGGACAGGGGAACACCGGGGAGCTGCTTTTT.

The chain links TRBV13 to TRBJ1-4; perhaps TRBD1 as D (6 bases). The germline V gene has CDR1 PRHDT and CDR2 FYEKMQ (reference sequence). V was cut by 2 bases and J by 6 bases, with 13 bases left in between. The CDR3 is 15 residues long. The CDR3 here is CASSLPRGVDEKLFF. The CDR3 nucleotides read TGTGCCAGCAGCTTACCCAGGGGAGTGGATGAAAAACTGTTTTTT. The variable domain in full, completed from reference TRBV13 and TRBJ1-4, reads AAGVIQSPRHLIKEKRETATLKCYPIPRHDTVYWYQQGPGQDPQFLISFYEKMQSDKGSIPDRFSAQQFSDYHSELNMSSLELGDSALYFCASSLPRGVDEKLFFGSGTQLSVL.

The chain employs TRBV7-2 and TRBJ2-5; the D gene is possibly TRBD2 (6 bases). The better agreement between TRBJ2-1 and the DNA end casts doubt on the J call. The germline V gene encodes CDR1 SGHTA and CDR2 FQGNSA. The CDR3 contains 16 residues. CDR3 DNA sequence: TGTGCCAGCAGCTTAGTAGGGGCCGCGGGGAACAATGAGCAGTTCTTC. It encodes CASSLVGAAGNNEQFF.

This clonotype was counted between two and nine times. The V and J genes are TRBV20-1 and TRBJ2-2; D is perhaps TRBD1 (6 bases). Trimming took off 0 bases at V and 8 bases at J, with 16 bases between the two ends. Germline V CDR1 and CDR2: DFQATT, SNEGSKA (reference sequence). The CDR3 spans 15 residues. In nucleotides, the CDR3 is TGCAGTGCTAGAGAGCTACAGGGTGGTGAAGGGGAGCTGTTTTTT. It codes for CSARELQGGEGELFF.

This clonotype showed up many times. The chain has TRBV2 and TRBJ1-5; D is perhaps TRBD1 (6 bases). Trimming took 3 bases from V and 3 from J, leaving 18 bases between them. The CDR3 covers 17 residues. Germline CDR1 reads SNHLY; CDR2 reads FYNNEI. The chain's CDR3 is CASSDSSWGPDNQPQHF. DNA of the CDR3: TGTGCCAGCAGTGACTCTTCATGGGGGCCCGACAATCAGCCCCAGCATTTT.

This clonotype was picked up a small number of times. The V call is TRBV4-1, the J call TRBJ2-2; 16 positions match TRBD2. CDR3 length: 19 residues. Germline V gives CDR1 MGHRA, CDR2 YSYEKL. J gave up 6 bases and V 5 bases, and 12 bases lay outside the gene matches. The CDR3 protein is CASSVSGLAGGTHAGELFF. CDR3 in DNA: TGCGCCAGCAGCGTCTCGGGACTAGCGGGGGGGACGCATGCCGGGGAGCTGTTTTTT.

V is TRBV10-3 and J is TRBJ1-1; TRBD1 might be the D (5 bases). The CDR3 is made up of 16 amino acids. Germline V gene lookup returns CDR1 ENHRY and CDR2 SYGVKD. V shed 0 bases and J shed 1 base, with 12 bases lying between them. CDR3 nucleotides: TGTGCCATCAGTGAGTCGGGTCGCGGGGGGAACACTGAAGCTTTCTTT. It translates to CAISESGRGGNTEAFF.

The gene calls are TRBV7-2 and TRBJ1-6, with D possibly TRBD1 on 6 matching bases. CDR3 size: 19 residues. Germline V gives CDR1 SGHTA, CDR2 FQGNSA. V was trimmed by 2 bases and J by 0 bases, leaving 17 bases between them. The CDR3 DNA is TGTGCCAGCAGCTTACTAGACAGGCGCCTGAGCTCCTATAATTCACCCCTCCACTTT. Translated, it gives CASSLLDRRLSSYNSPLHF.

In its sample, this clonotype was seen a few times. The gene calls are TRBV19 and TRBJ2-7, with 9 nucleotides matching TRBD1. J gave up 2 bases and V 9 bases, and 8 bases lay outside the gene matches. Germline CDR1 and CDR2: LNHDA and SQIVND (reference sequence). The CDR3 extends over 14 amino acids. The CDR3 DNA reads TGTGCCAGGCCGGGACAGGGACTTACCTACGAGCAGTACTTC. Translated, it gives CARPGQGLTYEQYF.

This clonotype was recorded many times. The chain employs TRBV20-1 and TRBJ2-2, with 7 bases fitting TRBD2. The CDR3 sequence is 13 residues long. Unmatched junction bases numbered 5, after V lost 6 bases and J lost 4 bases. The germline gives CDR1 DFQATT, CDR2 SNEGSKA (reference sequence). The CDR3 here is CSAPSGFTGELFF. The CDR3 DNA follows: TGCAGTGCCCCTAGCGGATTCACCGGGGAGCTGTTTTTT.